A single sample gave rise to the 5 T cell receptor beta chains below, sequenced in a study of T-cell memory formation after mild COVID-19. One entry per CDR3 protein results from TCRdb running MiXCR on the 5' RACE reads. The sample yields 530,000 or so distinct CDR3 sequences, 15% to 20% seen once. Sequencing was done on a sample of PBMCs or a T cell subset sorted from them (not recorded which). These receptors all stem from an adult woman who had mild COVID-19 (a few samples of this study predate the infection). Cell type and time point are not known.

The table lists this clonotype with a few counts. The chain couples TRBV7-2 to TRBJ2-7, with D tentatively TRBD1 or TRBD2 (5 bases each). V was cut by 1 base and J by 4 bases, with 14 bases left in between. The V gene's germline CDR1 is SGHTA and CDR2 FQGNSA. The CDR3 runs 15 residues. The DNA for the CDR3 is TGTGCCAGCAGCTTAGGGGACCCAACGGTATACGAGCAGTACTTC. Its protein product is CASSLGDPTVYEQYF.

This chain links TRBV21-1 with TRBJ2-7; TRBD1 is the table's D call and was not checked against the DNA. TRBV21-1 is recorded as a pseudogene. This CDR3 is 19 amino acids long. In DNA form, the CDR3 reads TGTGCCAGCAGCAAACGGAAGGGGGTGATGGGGCTAGCACTCGGCGAGCAGTACTTC. It yields the protein CASSKRKGVMGLALGEQYF.

This clonotype was counted a few times. The chain uses TRBV7-9 and TRBJ2-1, with unresolved D. The CDR3 contains 14 residues. V was clipped by 6 bases and J by 9 bases, with 18 bases between them. Germline loops: CDR1 SEHNR, CDR2 FQNEAQ (reference sequence). CDR3 coding DNA: TGTGCCAGCAGAACCGGGTCCCCCGAGACTGAGCAGTTCTTC. Translation gives CASRTGSPETEQFF. The variable domain in full, completed from reference TRBV7-9 and TRBJ2-1, reads DTGVSQNPRHKITKRGQNVTFRCDPISEHNRLYWYRQTLGQGPEFLTYFQNEAQLEKSRLLSDRFSAERPKGSFSTLEIQRTEQGDSAMYLCASRTGSPETEQFFGPGTRLTVL.

The chain recombines TRBV19 with TRBJ2-1, with TRBD2 matching 7 bases. V lost 6 bases to trimming and J lost 9 bases; unmatched junction nucleotides: 11. The CDR3 has 14 amino acids. Germline CDR1 reads LNHDA; CDR2 reads SQIVND (reference sequence). The CDR3 protein is CASSLRDYDGEQFF. In DNA, the CDR3 is TGTGCCAGTAGCCTCCGGGACTATGATGGTGAGCAGTTCTTC. Based on the CDR3 plus reference TRBV19 and TRBJ2-1, the full variable domain is DGGITQSPKYLFRKEGQNVTLSCEQNLNHDAMYWYRQDPGQGLRLIYYSQIVNDFQKGDIAEGYSVSREKKESFPLTVTSAQKNPTAFYLCASSLRDYDGEQFFGPGTRLTVL.

This clonotype was seen only a few times. The chain combines TRBV7-9 with TRBJ2-1, with TRBD2 matching 15 bases. The CDR3 contains 16 residues. CDR1 SEHNR and CDR2 FQNEAQ come from the germline V gene (reference sequence). V shed 5 bases, J shed 7 bases, and the junction held 6 bases outside the gene matches. The CDR3 DNA sequence: TGTGCCAGCAGCACCCCGGGGACTAGCGGGAGGAATGAGCAGTTCTTC. This codes for CASSTPGTSGRNEQFF.